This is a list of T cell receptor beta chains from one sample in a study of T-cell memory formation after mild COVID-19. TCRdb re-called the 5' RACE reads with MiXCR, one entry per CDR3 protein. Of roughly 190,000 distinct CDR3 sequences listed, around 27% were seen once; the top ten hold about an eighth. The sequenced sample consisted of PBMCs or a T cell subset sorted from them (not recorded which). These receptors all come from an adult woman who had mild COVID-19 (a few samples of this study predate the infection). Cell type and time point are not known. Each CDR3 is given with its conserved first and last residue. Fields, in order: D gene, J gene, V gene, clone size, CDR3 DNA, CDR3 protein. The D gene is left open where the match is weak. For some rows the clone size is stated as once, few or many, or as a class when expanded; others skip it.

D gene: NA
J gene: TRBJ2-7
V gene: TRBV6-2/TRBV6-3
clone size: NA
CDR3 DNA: TGTGCCAGCACGCTAGGGCAAGAGCAGTACTTC
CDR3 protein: CASTLGQEQYF

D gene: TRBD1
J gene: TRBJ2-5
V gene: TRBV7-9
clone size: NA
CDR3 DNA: TGTGCCAGCAGCCAATCCTATTCCGGGACAGGGGGGGAGACCCAGTACTTC
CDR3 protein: CASSQSYSGTGGETQYF

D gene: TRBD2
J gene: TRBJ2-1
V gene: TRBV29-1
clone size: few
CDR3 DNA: TGCAGCGTTGATGGTTGGGGACTAGCGGGGGCCTCCAATGAGCAGTTCTTC
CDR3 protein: CSVDGWGLAGASNEQFF

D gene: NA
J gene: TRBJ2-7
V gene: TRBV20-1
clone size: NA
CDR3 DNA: TGCAGTGCTAGTGGGGGTCTTGACGAGCAGTACTTC
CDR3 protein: CSASGGLDEQYF

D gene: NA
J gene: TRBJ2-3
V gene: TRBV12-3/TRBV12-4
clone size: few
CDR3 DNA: TGTGCCAGCAGTTTAGTCGGGAGCGTCACAGATACGCAGTATTTT
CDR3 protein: CASSLVGSVTDTQYF

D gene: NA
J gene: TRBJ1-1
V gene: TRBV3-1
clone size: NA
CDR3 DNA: TGTGCCAGCAGCCTAGACCTAAGGGAACGGACTGAAGCTTTCTTT
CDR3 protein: CASSLDLRERTEAFF

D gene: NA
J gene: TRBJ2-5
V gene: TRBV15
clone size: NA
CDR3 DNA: TGTGCCACCAGCAGAGTCGGCACAGAAGAGACCCAGTACTTC
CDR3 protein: CATSRVGTEETQYF

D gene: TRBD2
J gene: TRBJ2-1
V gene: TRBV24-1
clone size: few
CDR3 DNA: TGTGCCACCAGTGATCGATCTCCCGGGACTAGCAATGAGCAGTTCTTC
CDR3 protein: CATSDRSPGTSNEQFF

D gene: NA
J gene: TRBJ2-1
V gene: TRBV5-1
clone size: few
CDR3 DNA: TGCGCCAGCAGCGTCGTGGGCGCGCGCAATGAGCAGTTCTTC
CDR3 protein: CASSVVGARNEQFF

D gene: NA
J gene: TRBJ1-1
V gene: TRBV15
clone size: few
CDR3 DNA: TGTGCCACGGGGGAATGGGGGACTGAAGCTTTCTTT
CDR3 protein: CATGEWGTEAFF